One and the same sample provided the 11 T cell receptor beta chains below, sequenced in a study of blood T cell repertoires in COVID-19 (dated by TCRdb to the early 2020s). Receptors were amplified or captured by the immunoSEQ multiplex PCR assay. TCRdb stores this immuneACCESS table with in-frame sequences only. Part of the clones is absent; in the studies checked, under half of the shortfall reflects unresolved V genes, and no reason is known for the rest. In all, the sample holds about 170,000 clones, and approximately 90% of those were seen once. The leading ten clones occupy roughly 5% of the sample. The sequencing sample was made of peripheral blood. The receptor source for this set is a man aged 25 to 40 with COVID-19, enrolled during active disease.

The rearrangement links TRBV7-2 to TRBJ1-1, with D possibly matching TRBD1 (6 bases). This CDR3 has 17 amino acids. CDR1 is SGHTA, CDR2 FQGNSA, per germline. The V end was cut by 1 base, the J end by 0 bases, with 15 bases between. Here the CDR3 DNA reads TGTGCCAGCAGCTTAGTATCCGGGGGGCGGCTGAACACTGAAGCTTTCTTT. It codes for CASSLVSGGRLNTEAFF.

This sequence joins TRBV11-2 and TRBJ1-1, with D unresolved. V was pared by 2 bases and J by 1 base, with 5 bases between. This CDR3 is built from 13 residues. Germline loops: CDR1 SGHAT, CDR2 FQNNGV. CDR3 coding DNA: TGTGCCAGCAGCTTACGACAGAACACTGAAGCTTTCTTT. Its translation: CASSLRQNTEAFF.

This chain links TRBV7-6 with TRBJ2-1; 12 nucleotides agree with TRBD2. Trimming cost V 5 bases and J 4 bases; bases outside gene matches: 3. The germline V gene encodes CDR1 SGHVS and CDR2 FNYEAQ. This CDR3 has 15 amino acids. CDR3 region: CASSLGLAGYNEQFF. DNA for the CDR3: TGTGCCAGCAGCCTTGGACTAGCGGGATACAATGAGCAGTTCTTC.

This clone appeared a single time. V is TRBV9 and J is TRBJ2-3; D remains ambiguous. V was pared by 4 bases and J by 2 bases, with 17 bases between. Germline CDR1 reads SGDLS; CDR2 reads YYNGEE. The CDR3 is 16 residues long. The CDR3 is CASSPRILEFTDTQYF. The CDR3 DNA is TGTGCCAGCAGCCCCCGAATCCTAGAATTCACAGATACGCAGTATTTT.

This chain joins TRBV7-2 and TRBJ1-5; D unclear. The CDR3 covers 15 residues. With 4 bases removed from V and 3 bases from J, the gap between germline ends came to 13 bases. Per the germline V gene, CDR1 is SGHTA and CDR2 is FQGNSA. The DNA of the CDR3 is TGTGCCAGCAGCTCCCGGGTCCGGGACAATCAGCCCCAGCATTTT. Amino acids: CASSSRVRDNQPQHF.

The rearrangement links TRBV6-1 to TRBJ1-1; D gene uncertain. Germline V gene data show CDR1 as MNHNS and CDR2 as SASEGT. This CDR3 is 18 amino acids long. V lost 2 bases, J lost 0 bases, and 19 bases lay in between. The CDR3 reads CASSEFSGGWAMNTEAFF. The CDR3 region has the DNA TGTGCCAGCAGTGAATTTAGCGGCGGTTGGGCGATGAACACTGAAGCTTTCTTT.

The gene calls are TRBV28 and TRBJ2-1, with TRBD2 matching 10 bases. V lost 3 bases, J lost 2 bases, and 4 bases stayed unmatched. The CDR3 loop spans 16 amino acids. Germline lookup yields CDR1 MDHEN and CDR2 SYDVKM. The CDR3: CASSFLAGEAYNEQFF. CDR3 sequence (DNA): TGTGCCAGCAGTTTCCTAGCGGGAGAGGCCTACAATGAGCAGTTCTTC.

The chain combines TRBV24-1 with TRBJ2-1; no clear D. The germline V gene has CDR1 KGHDR and CDR2 SFDVKD. V was pared by 1 base and J by 5 bases, with 2 bases between. The CDR3 consists of 12 residues. This chain's CDR3 is CATSDFNNEQFF. DNA for the CDR3: TGTGCCACCAGTGATTTCAACAATGAGCAGTTCTTC.

J is TRBJ1-4 and V is TRBV3-1 (or the pseudogene TRBV3-2); D gene uncertain. CDR1 and CDR2 from the germline V gene are LGHDT and YNNKEL (reference sequence). Deletions cut 1 base from V and 8 bases from J, with 8 bases between. The CDR3 runs 13 residues. In nucleotides, the CDR3 is TGTGCCAGCAGCCAAGTGTCGGTCGAAAAACTGTTTTTT. This translates into CASSQVSVEKLFF.

The chain combines TRBV19 with TRBJ2-1; 7 bases align to TRBD2. CDR1 and CDR2 (germline): LNHDA, SQIVND (reference sequence). Losses at the gene ends were 6 bases for V and 5 bases for J; bases not matched to a gene: 7. The CDR3 totals 14 residues. CDR3 in DNA: TGTGCCAGTAGCGCGGGGGAGGGAGACAATGAGCAGTTCTTC. Translation gives CASSAGEGDNEQFF. Full variable domain (outside the CDR3, taken from reference TRBV19 and TRBJ2-1): DGGITQSPKYLFRKEGQNVTLSCEQNLNHDAMYWYRQDPGQGLRLIYYSQIVNDFQKGDIAEGYSVSREKKESFPLTVTSAQKNPTAFYLCASSAGEGDNEQFFGPGTRLTVL.

This chain joins TRBV5-1 and TRBJ2-3; perhaps TRBD2 as D (6 bases). V was trimmed by 4 bases and J by 0 bases, leaving 12 bases between them. CDR3 length: 15 amino acids. CDR1 is SGHRS, CDR2 YFSETQ, per germline. The CDR3 nucleotides read TGCGCCAGCAGCCCCCTTCGGGGGAGCACAGATACGCAGTATTTT. Its protein product is CASSPLRGSTDTQYF.